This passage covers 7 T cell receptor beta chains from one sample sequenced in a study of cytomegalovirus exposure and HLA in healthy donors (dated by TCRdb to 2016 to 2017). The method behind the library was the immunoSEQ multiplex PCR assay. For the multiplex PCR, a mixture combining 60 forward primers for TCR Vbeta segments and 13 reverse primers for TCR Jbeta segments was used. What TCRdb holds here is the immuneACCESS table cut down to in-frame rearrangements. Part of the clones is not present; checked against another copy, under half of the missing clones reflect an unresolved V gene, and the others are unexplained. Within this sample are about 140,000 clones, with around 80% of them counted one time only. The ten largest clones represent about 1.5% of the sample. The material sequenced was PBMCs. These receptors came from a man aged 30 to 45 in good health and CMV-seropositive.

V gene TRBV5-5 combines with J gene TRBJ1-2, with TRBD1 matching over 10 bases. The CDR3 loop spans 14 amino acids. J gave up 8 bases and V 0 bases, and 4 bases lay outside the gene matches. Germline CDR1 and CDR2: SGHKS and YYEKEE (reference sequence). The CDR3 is CASSLARQGAGYTF. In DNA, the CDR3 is TGTGCCAGCAGCTTGGCCCGACAGGGGGCGGGCTACACCTTC.

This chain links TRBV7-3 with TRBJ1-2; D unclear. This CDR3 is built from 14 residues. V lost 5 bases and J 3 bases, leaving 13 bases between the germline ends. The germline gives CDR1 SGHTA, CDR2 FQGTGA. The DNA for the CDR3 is TGTGCCAGCAGCGATGGGAGATCGGACTATGGCTACACCTTC. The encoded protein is CASSDGRSDYGYTF.

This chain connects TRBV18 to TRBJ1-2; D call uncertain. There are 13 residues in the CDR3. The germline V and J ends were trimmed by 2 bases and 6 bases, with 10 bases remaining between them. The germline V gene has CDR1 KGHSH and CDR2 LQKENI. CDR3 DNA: TGTGCCAGCTCACCAATCGCGGGCGATGGCTACACCTTC. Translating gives CASSPIAGDGYTF.

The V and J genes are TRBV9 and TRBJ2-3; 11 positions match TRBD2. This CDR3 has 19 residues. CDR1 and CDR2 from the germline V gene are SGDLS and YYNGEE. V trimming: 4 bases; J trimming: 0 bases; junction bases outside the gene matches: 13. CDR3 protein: CASSLEGIAGGASTDTQYF. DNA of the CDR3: TGTGCCAGCAGCTTGGAGGGAATAGCGGGGGGGGCTAGCACAGATACGCAGTATTTT. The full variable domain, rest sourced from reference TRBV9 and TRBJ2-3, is DSGVTQTPKHLITATGQRVTLRCSPRSGDLSVYWYQQSLDQGLQFLIQYYNGEERAKGNILERFSAQQFPDLHSELNLSSLELGDSALYFCASSLEGIAGGASTDTQYFGPGTRLTVL.

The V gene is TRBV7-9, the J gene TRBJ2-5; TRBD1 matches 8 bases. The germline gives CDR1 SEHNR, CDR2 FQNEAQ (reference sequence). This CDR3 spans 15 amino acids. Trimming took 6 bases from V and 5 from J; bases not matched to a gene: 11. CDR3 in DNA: TGTGCCAGCAGACATGACAGGGGTGAATTGGAGACCCAGTACTTC. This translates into CASRHDRGELETQYF.

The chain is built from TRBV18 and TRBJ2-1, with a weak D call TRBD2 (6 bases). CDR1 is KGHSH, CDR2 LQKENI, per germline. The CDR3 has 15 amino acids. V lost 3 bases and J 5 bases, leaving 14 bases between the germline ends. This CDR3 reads CASSPNTGVDNEQFF. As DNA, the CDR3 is TGTGCCAGCTCACCTAACACGGGAGTCGACAATGAGCAGTTCTTC.

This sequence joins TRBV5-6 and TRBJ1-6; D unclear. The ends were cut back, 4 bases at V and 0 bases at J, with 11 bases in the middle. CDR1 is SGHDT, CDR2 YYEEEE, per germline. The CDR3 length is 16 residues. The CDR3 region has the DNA TGTGCCAGCAGCCCTGCCTGGAGCTCCTATAATTCACCCCTCCACTTT. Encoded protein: CASSPAWSSYNSPLHF.